This T cell receptor (beta chain) is from a study of molecular identifiers for immune sequencing clone quantification. The wider study: In replicates, the authors split RNA from about 19,000 or 110,000 naive CD8 cells five ways and sequenced four.

In the case of this clonotype: Its antigen is not identified. Relative to the germline gene, one junction end is altered; a read error may explain this.

Study conclusions and caveats: Clonotypes surpassing 20 RNA copies contained over 98% of effector molecules, versus under 1% in naive cells.

Sorting recovered naive CD8 T cells on a CD8+CD4-CCR7+CD45RA+ profile. Methods described previously, with TCR primers listed, were used for bulk TCR libraries. TCRdb reprocessed the PCR reads with MiXCR, giving one entry per CDR3 protein. The sample holds about 330,000 distinct CDR3 sequences, about a quarter seen once. The source is a human donor in good health. Some libraries in this study had Jurkat cell RNA spiked in. Input material: naive CD8+ T cells from blood, with Jurkat cell RNA spiked in. The subset was: FACS-sorted CD8+CD4-CCR7+CD45RA+ naive T cells.

CDR3 sequence: CAGSFRATDTQYF. CDR3 coding DNA: TGTGCCGGCAGCTTTCGGGCCACAGATACGCAGTATTTT. V and J are TRBV5-4 and TRBJ2-3; D remains unclear. The germline V gene encodes CDR1 SGHNT and CDR2 YYREEE (reference sequence). This CDR3 is built from 13 residues.